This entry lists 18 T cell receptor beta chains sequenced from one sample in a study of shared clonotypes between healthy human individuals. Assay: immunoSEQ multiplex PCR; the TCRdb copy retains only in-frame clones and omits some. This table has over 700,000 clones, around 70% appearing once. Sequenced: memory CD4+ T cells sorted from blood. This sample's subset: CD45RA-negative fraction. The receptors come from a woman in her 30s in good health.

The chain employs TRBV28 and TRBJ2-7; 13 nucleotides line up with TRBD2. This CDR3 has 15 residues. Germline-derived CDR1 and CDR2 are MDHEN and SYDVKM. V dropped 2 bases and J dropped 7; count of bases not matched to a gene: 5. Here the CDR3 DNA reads TGTGCCAGCAGTTTAGATCCGGGACTAGCGGGGGAGCAGTACTTC. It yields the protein CASSLDPGLAGEQYF.

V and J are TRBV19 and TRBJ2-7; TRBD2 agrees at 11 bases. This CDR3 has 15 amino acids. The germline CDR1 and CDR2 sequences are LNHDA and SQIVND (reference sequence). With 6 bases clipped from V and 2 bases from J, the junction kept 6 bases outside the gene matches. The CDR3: CASSVTSGTTYEQYF. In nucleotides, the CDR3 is TGTGCCAGTAGCGTGACTAGCGGGACTACCTACGAGCAGTACTTC.

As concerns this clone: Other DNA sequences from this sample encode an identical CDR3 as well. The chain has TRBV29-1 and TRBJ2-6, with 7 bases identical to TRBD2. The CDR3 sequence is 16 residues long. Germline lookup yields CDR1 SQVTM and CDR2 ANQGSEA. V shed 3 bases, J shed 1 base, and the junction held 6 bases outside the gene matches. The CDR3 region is CSVEGTMVSGANVLTF. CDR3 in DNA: TGCAGCGTTGAGGGGACTATGGTTTCTGGGGCCAACGTCCTGACTTTC.

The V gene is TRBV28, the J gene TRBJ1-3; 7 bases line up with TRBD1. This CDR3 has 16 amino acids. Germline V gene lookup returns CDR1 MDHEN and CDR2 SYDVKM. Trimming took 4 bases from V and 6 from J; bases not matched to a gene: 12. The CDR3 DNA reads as TGTGCCAGCAGTTCAGCCCGGACAGGCCGCCAAAACACCATATATTTT. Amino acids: CASSSARTGRQNTIYF.

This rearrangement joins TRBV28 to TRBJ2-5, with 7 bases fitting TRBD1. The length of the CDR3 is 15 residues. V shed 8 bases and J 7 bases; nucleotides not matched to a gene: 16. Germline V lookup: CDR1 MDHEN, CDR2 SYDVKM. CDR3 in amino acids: CASSPDTGAFSTQYF. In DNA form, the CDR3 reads TGTGCCAGCTCACCAGATACAGGGGCCTTTTCGACCCAGTACTTC. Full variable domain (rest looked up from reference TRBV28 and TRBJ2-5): DVKVTQSSRYLVKRTGEKVFLECVQDMDHENMFWYRQDPGLGLRLIYFSYDVKMKEKGDIPEGYSVSREKKERFSLILESASTNQTSMYLCASSPDTGAFSTQYFGPGTRLLVL.

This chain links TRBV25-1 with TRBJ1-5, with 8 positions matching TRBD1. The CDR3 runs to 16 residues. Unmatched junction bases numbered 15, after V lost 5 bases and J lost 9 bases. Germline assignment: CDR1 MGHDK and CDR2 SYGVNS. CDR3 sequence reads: CASSPQGAGWGRPQHF. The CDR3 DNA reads TGTGCCAGCAGTCCCCAGGGGGCCGGTTGGGGTCGGCCCCAGCATTTT.

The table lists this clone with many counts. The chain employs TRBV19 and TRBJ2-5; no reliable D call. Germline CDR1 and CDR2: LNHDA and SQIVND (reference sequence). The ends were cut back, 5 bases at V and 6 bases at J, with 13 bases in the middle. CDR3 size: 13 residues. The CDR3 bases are TGTGCCAGTAGTTCCCGGACGACACAGACCCAGTACTTC. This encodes CASSSRTTQTQYF. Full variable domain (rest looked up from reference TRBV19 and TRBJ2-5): DGGITQSPKYLFRKEGQNVTLSCEQNLNHDAMYWYRQDPGQGLRLIYYSQIVNDFQKGDIAEGYSVSREKKESFPLTVTSAQKNPTAFYLCASSSRTTQTQYFGPGTRLLVL.

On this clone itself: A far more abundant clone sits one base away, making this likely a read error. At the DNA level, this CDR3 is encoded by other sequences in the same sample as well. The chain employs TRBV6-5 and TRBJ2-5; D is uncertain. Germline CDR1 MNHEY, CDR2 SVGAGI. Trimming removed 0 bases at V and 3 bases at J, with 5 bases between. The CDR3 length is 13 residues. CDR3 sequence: CASSYSGEETQYF. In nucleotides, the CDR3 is TGTGCCAGCAGTTACTCTGGGGAAGAGACCCAGTACTTC.

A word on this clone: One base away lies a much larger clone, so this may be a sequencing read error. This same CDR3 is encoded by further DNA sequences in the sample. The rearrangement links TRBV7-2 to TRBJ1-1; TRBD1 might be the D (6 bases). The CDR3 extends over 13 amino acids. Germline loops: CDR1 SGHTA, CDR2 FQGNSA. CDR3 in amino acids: CASSSQRDTEAFF. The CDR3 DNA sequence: TGTGCCAGCAGCAGCCAGAGGGACACTGAAGCCTTCTTT. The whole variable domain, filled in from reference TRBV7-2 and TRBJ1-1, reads GAGVSQSPSNKVTEKGKDVELRCDPISGHTALYWYRQSLGQGLEFLIYFQGNSAPDKSGLPSDRFSAERTGGSVSTLTIQRTQQEDSAVYLCASSSQRDTEAFFGQGTRLTVV.

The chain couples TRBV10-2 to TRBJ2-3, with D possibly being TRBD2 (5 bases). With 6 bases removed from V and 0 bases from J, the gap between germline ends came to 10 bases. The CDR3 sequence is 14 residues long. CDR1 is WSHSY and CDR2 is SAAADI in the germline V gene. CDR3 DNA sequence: TGCGCCAGCAGCCCCGGACTTAGCACAGATACGCAGTATTTT. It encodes CASSPGLSTDTQYF.

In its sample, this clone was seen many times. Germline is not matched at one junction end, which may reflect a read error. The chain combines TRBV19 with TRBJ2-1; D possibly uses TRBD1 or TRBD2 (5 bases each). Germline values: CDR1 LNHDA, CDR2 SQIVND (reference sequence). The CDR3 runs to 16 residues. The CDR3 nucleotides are TGTGCCAGTAGTAGCACCGGGACGACATCCTACCATGAGCAGTTCTTC. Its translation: CASSSTGTTSYHEQFF.

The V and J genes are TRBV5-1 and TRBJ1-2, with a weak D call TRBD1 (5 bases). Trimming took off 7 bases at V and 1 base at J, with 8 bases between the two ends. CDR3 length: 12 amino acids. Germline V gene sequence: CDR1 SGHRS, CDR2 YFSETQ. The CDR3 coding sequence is TGCGCCAGCGCGGGGGGTAACTATGGCTACACCTTC. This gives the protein CASAGGNYGYTF.

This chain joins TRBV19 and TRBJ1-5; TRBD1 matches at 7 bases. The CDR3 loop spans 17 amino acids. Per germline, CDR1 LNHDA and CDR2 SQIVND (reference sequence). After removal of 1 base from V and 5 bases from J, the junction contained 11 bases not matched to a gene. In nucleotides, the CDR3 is TGTGCCAGTAGTATAGTAATAGGGACAGAGAAAGATCAGCCCCAGCATTTT. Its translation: CASSIVIGTEKDQPQHF.

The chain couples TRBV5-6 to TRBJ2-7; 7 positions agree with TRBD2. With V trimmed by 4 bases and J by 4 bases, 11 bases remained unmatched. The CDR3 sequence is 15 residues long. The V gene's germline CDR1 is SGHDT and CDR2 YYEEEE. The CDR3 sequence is CASSPDAGDLYEQYF. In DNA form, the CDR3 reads TGTGCCAGCAGCCCCGACGCGGGAGATTTGTACGAGCAGTACTTC. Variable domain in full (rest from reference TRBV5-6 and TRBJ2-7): DAGVTQSPTHLIKTRGQQVTLRCSPKSGHDTVSWYQQALGQGPQFIFQYYEEEERQRGNFPDRFSGHQFPNYSSELNVNALLLGDSALYLCASSPDAGDLYEQYFGPGTRLTVT.

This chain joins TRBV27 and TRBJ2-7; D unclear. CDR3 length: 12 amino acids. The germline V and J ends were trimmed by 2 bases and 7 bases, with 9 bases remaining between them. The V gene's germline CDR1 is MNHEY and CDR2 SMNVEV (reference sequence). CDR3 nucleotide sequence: TGTGCCAGCAGTTTAAACCGCCGGGAGCAGTACTTC. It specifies CASSLNRREQYF.

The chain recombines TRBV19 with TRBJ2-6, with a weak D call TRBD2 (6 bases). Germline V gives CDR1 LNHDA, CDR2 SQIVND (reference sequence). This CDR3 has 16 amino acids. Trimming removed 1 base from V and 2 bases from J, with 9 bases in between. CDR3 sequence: CASSIGGGTGANVLTF. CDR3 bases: TGTGCCAGTAGTATAGGAGGAGGGACTGGGGCCAACGTCCTGACTTTC.

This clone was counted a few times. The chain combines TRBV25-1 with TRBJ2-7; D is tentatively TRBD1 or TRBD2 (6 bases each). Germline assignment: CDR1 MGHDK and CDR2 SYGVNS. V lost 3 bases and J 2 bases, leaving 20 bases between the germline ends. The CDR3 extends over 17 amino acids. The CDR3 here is CASSEPSSGAKAYEQYF. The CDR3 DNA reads TGTGCCAGCAGTGAGCCCTCATCGGGGGCGAAGGCCTACGAGCAGTACTTC.

CDR3 coding DNA: TGTGCCAGCAGCAAAGCGCACAGGGGCGAGCAGTACTTC. Translation gives CASSKAHRGEQYF. J is TRBJ2-7 and V is TRBV21-1; the D call of TRBD1 is as the table states it, not checked on the DNA. TRBV21-1 is labeled a pseudogene. This CDR3 is 13 amino acids long.